This T cell receptor (beta chain) was sequenced during a study of shared clonotypes between healthy human individuals. Whole-study findings and limits: Several donors showed sharing of around 5% of naive CD4 clonotypes.

For every subset, genomic DNA was evenly distributed across several immunoSEQ plates. Profiled with immunoSEQ multiplex PCR; TCRdb holds only in-frame clones, not every one. The data contain roughly 2,500,000 clones, more than 85% of them seen just once; the ten biggest clones take up about 0.38%. Recent acute infections and vaccinations were absent in the healthy HIV-negative adult donors. On this clone itself: The antigen is unknown.

The sample comprised naive CD4+ T cells from PBMCs. Indicated subset: CD45RA+ positively selected. The receptor was derived from a man aged 18-30 years in good health. Some clones in this sample may be carry-over from other donors' samples.

Here the CDR3 DNA reads TGTGCCAGCTCCTGGGGGGAAGAGACCCAGTACTTC. It codes for CASSWGEETQYF. V usage is TRBV9 and J usage is TRBJ2-5; perhaps TRBD2 as D (6 bases). Per germline, CDR1 SGDLS and CDR2 YYNGEE. Trimming took off 7 bases at V and 3 bases at J, with 10 bases between the two ends. This CDR3 region has 12 residues.